Listed below are T cell receptor beta chains from one sample, sequenced in a study of shared clonotypes between healthy human individuals. TCRdb keeps only in-frame clones here, not all; method: immunoSEQ multiplex PCR. The sample includes about 2 million clones, 90% to 95% seen only once; the top ten take 0.1% to 0.15%. Sequenced sample: naive CD4+ T cells sorted from blood. The receptor source for this set is a man between 18 and 35 years old in good health. Both conserved end residues are part of each CDR3. The order of the fields is CDR3 protein, V gene, J gene.

CASSSVGELFF	TRBV5-6	TRBJ2-2
CAWTDGLSGANVLTF	TRBV30	TRBJ2-6
CASSPARGSGNTIYF	TRBV19	TRBJ1-3
CASSKTRQETQYF	TRBV6-5	TRBJ2-5
CASTSSGAGETQYF	TRBV6-1	TRBJ2-5
CSVTELAGSTDTQYF	TRBV29-1	TRBJ2-3
CASSEGGGPQPQHF	TRBV10-2	TRBJ1-5
CASSLARLAADNNEQFF	TRBV11-2	TRBJ2-1
CASSYQGGSTGELFF	TRBV11-3	TRBJ2-2
CASNGGPTSTF	TRBV28	TRBJ1-2
CARKKTVLAKNIQYF	TRBV10-1	TRBJ2-4
CASSPGAVDEKLFF	TRBV18	TRBJ1-4
CASSRGGSYAGQYF	TRBV5-4	TRBJ2-7
CASSVATGGLANEKLFF	TRBV9	TRBJ1-4
CASTGQGWETQYF	TRBV6-1	TRBJ2-5
CAISVGGGDQPQHF	TRBV10-3	TRBJ1-5
CASSGGRMLPDTQYF	TRBV2	TRBJ2-3
CASSVEYTGFTIYF	TRBV9	TRBJ1-3
CASSLDVNYGYTF	TRBV5-1	TRBJ1-2
CASSIGGGDQETQYF	TRBV19	TRBJ2-5